The present TCR beta chain was sequenced within a study of neoadjuvant anti-PD-1 for oral cavity cancer. No culture or expansion preceded analysis of these blood cells. About this clone itself: Its antigen is not known.

The CDR3 is made up of 15 amino acids. V was trimmed by 0 bases and J by 5 bases, leaving 11 bases between them. Germline assignment: CDR1 MNHEY and CDR2 SVGAGI. Overall study findings and caveats: Higher pretreatment Treg/Th17 ratios tracked higher pretreatment blood clonality.

Blood libraries mostly used roughly 520 ng genomic DNA, six replicates each. Profiling relied on immunoSEQ multiplex PCR, and the TCRdb table lists in-frame clones only, not all of them. This table holds about 72,000 clones, 80% to 90% found once. Source: PBMCs, taken before nivolumab (anti-PD-1) treatment. The sequence derives from a person aged 35 to 85 with oral cavity squamous cell carcinoma. This rearrangement joins TRBV6-5 to TRBJ2-1; D might be TRBD1 (5 bases). The CDR3 spells CASSYSRLDNNEQFF. CDR3 DNA sequence: TGTGCCAGCAGTTACTCGAGACTGGACAACAATGAGCAGTTCTTC.